The clone carrying this TCR beta chain was observed at least ten times. Its cognate antigen is unknown. This entry belongs to a study of T cell repertoires in cytomegalovirus infection. Whole-study context: Recently identified HLA-C-restricted and well-studied HLA-B-restricted CMV epitopes were used. It was the public TCR beta signatures that indicated both CMV infection and matching HLA type.

TCRdb ran MiXCR on the reads and lists one entry per CDR3 protein. The top ten hold about 14% of the sample, which has 300,000 or so distinct CDR3 sequences, about 25% seen once. Overall study findings and caveats: Ex vivo responses were dominated by HLA-C-restricted CMV-specific TCR beta clonotypes. Summed frequency of shared TCR beta families picked out CMV carriers who also had the relevant HLA.

The V end lost 7 bases, the J end lost 5 bases, and 13 bases lay between the germline ends. The CDR3 spans 13 residues. Germline CDR1 is SGHTA and CDR2 is FQGNSA. V usage is TRBV7-2 and J usage is TRBJ2-3; the D call may be TRBD1 or TRBD2 (5 bases each). The material was cultured PBMCs, obtained from culture after CMV antigen stimulation. This clonotype was sampled from a human donor in good health (CMV status not recorded). Some clones in this sample may be carry-over from other donors' samples. The chain's CDR3 is CASIPGPGDTQYF. In nucleotides, the CDR3 is TGTGCCAGCATCCCGGGACCTGGAGATACGCAGTATTTT. Looking up the rest from reference TRBV7-2 and TRBJ2-3 gives the full variable domain: GAGVSQSPSNKVTEKGKDVELRCDPISGHTALYWYRQSLGQGLEFLIYFQGNSAPDKSGLPSDRFSAERTGGSVSTLTIQRTQQEDSAVYLCASIPGPGDTQYFGPGTRLTVL.